These 32 T cell receptor beta chains came from one sample sequenced in a study of cytomegalovirus exposure and HLA in healthy donors. The repertoire was sequenced with immunoSEQ multiplex PCR; TCRdb's copy has only in-frame clones and lacks some. The sample holds roughly 260,000 clones, 90% seen once. The material sequenced was PBMCs. These receptors were taken from a woman between 18 and 29 years old in good health and CMV-seronegative.

The chain combines TRBV9 with TRBJ1-1; D unclear. This CDR3 spans 15 amino acids. The V gene's germline CDR1 is SGDLS and CDR2 YYNGEE. Trimming took 3 bases from V and 0 from J, leaving 12 bases between them. The chain's CDR3 is CASSAVGVLNTEAFF. CDR3 nucleotides: TGTGCCAGCAGCGCGGTGGGAGTCCTGAACACTGAAGCTTTCTTT.

The chain links TRBV18 to TRBJ1-1, with TRBD1 identical over 7 bases. Germline CDR1 reads KGHSH; CDR2 reads LQKENI. The CDR3 length is 15 residues. Losses at the gene ends were 4 bases for V and 1 base for J; bases not matched to a gene: 6. The CDR3 here is CASSLLPGGNTEAFF. The CDR3, as DNA: TGTGCCAGCTCACTTCTTCCAGGGGGGAACACTGAAGCTTTCTTT.

The count of this clone is one. J is TRBJ1-1 and V is TRBV5-4; no clear D. The germline V gene has CDR1 SGHNT and CDR2 YYREEE (reference sequence). Between the trimmed V and J ends, which lost 1 base and 0 bases, there was a span of 10 bases. The CDR3 is made up of 15 amino acids. CDR3 region: CASSLFEQLNTEAFF. As DNA, the CDR3 is TGTGCCAGCAGCTTGTTTGAGCAACTGAACACTGAAGCTTTCTTT.

This clone was recorded once. The J gene is TRBJ2-7, the V gene TRBV23-1; TRBD1 might be the D (6 bases). TRBV23-1 is placed among ORFs of uncertain function. Trimming stripped 3 bases from V and 0 bases from J, with 15 bases between. The CDR3 runs to 16 residues. This CDR3 is CASSQPGHNSSYEQYV. The DNA of the CDR3 is TGCGCCAGCAGTCAGCCGGGACATAATAGCTCCTACGAGCAGTACGTC.

V usage is TRBV9 and J usage is TRBJ2-1; 11 nucleotides match TRBD2. The CDR3 is made up of 15 amino acids. Trimming cost V 3 bases and J 2 bases; bases outside gene matches: 1. The germline V gene has CDR1 SGDLS and CDR2 YYNGEE. DNA of the CDR3: TGTGCCAGCAGCGATAGCGGGGGGGCCTACAATGAGCAGTTCTTC. Translation: CASSDSGGAYNEQFF.

The V call is TRBV5-1, the J call TRBJ1-4; 7 bases align to TRBD1. This CDR3 comprises 15 residues. Germline V gene data show CDR1 as SGHRS and CDR2 as YFSETQ. Trimming at V came to 2 bases and at J to 4 bases, leaving 5 bases not matched to a gene. CDR3 sequence (DNA): TGCGCCAGCAGCTTACACAGGGGAAATAATGAAAAACTGTTTTTT. This translates into CASSLHRGNNEKLFF.

The rearrangement links TRBV5-1 to TRBJ1-2; TRBD1 aligns across 7 bases. Unmatched junction bases numbered 15, after V lost 2 bases and J lost 8 bases. This CDR3 contains 16 residues. Germline V gene data show CDR1 as SGHRS and CDR2 as YFSETQ. CDR3 residues: CASSFGQDAPHEGYTF. CDR3 nucleotide sequence: TGCGCCAGCAGCTTCGGACAGGACGCCCCCCACGAAGGCTACACCTTC.

The rearrangement links TRBV4-1 to TRBJ2-7; TRBD2 matches at 7 bases. The CDR3 sequence is 13 residues long. After removal of 4 bases from V and 6 bases from J, the junction contained 6 bases not matched to a gene. The germline V gene encodes CDR1 MGHRA and CDR2 YSYEKL. CDR3: CASSPTGGLEQYV. The CDR3 DNA sequence: TGCGCCAGCAGCCCCACGGGGGGTCTCGAGCAGTACGTC.

This chain links TRBV15 with TRBJ2-5; D unresolved. V lost 1 base and J lost 1, with 4 bases in between. The germline V gene encodes CDR1 LNHNV and CDR2 YYDKDF (reference sequence). The CDR3 sequence is 13 residues long. The CDR3 nucleotides are TGTGCCACCAGCAGAGTCAGCCAAGAGACCCAGTACTTC. It specifies CATSRVSQETQYF.

The sample holds one count of this clone. The CDR3 loop reads CASSTTGVSGYEQFF. In DNA, the CDR3 is TGTGCCAGCAGTACCACAGGGGTTTCGGGCTATGAGCAGTTCTTC. This chain joins TRBV6-5 and TRBJ2-1; 7 bases agree with TRBD1. Germline V gives CDR1 MNHEY, CDR2 SVGAGI. J lost 8 bases, V lost 5 bases, and 12 bases had no gene match. This CDR3 has 15 amino acids.

This clone was observed a few times. Here the CDR3 DNA reads TGTGCCAGCAGCTTCGCAGGGGGAAAGGATGGCTACACCTTC. Protein product: CASSFAGGKDGYTF. The chain uses TRBV5-5 and TRBJ1-2; 7 nucleotides align to TRBD1. The CDR3 covers 14 residues. V lost 2 bases, J lost 6 bases, and 7 bases stayed unmatched. Germline CDR1 is SGHKS and CDR2 is YYEKEE (reference sequence).

The chain combines TRBV11-2 with TRBJ2-7, with TRBD1 matching 8 bases. This CDR3 is built from 12 residues. The germline V gene has CDR1 SGHAT and CDR2 FQNNGV. DNA of the CDR3: TGTGCCAGCAGCCTCCACGGACAGGGTTTTCAGGTC. The encoded protein is CASSLHGQGFQV.

Only one count was recorded for this clone. This sequence joins TRBV28 and TRBJ2-5, with 8 bases lining up with TRBD2. V shed 7 bases and J 5 bases; nucleotides not matched to a gene: 9. The CDR3 sequence is 14 residues long. Germline loops: CDR1 MDHEN, CDR2 SYDVKM. CDR3 sequence reads: CASTSPGGKETQYF. The CDR3 DNA is TGTGCCAGCACCTCACCGGGGGGGAAGGAGACCCAGTACTTC.

Only one count was recorded for this clone. This sequence joins TRBV12-5 and TRBJ2-1; TRBD1 aligns across 8 bases. The CDR3 covers 12 residues. Germline V gene data show CDR1 as LGHNT and CDR2 as FRNRAP. V lost 2 bases to trimming and J lost 16 bases; unmatched junction nucleotides: 7. CDR3 coding DNA: TGTGCTAGTGGTTTGCCAGGACAGGGTTACTTCTTC. It encodes CASGLPGQGYFF.

The count of this clone is one. The rearrangement joins TRBV7-9 to TRBJ1-2, with D perhaps TRBD1 (6 bases). This CDR3 is 17 amino acids long. CDR1 SEHNR and CDR2 FQNEAQ come from the germline V gene (reference sequence). The V and J ends lost 5 bases and 5 bases respectively, with 24 bases between them. The CDR3 DNA reads TGTGCCAGCAGCCCCACTCGAGGGGGAGTGATATTGTATGGCTACACCTTC. Protein product: CASSPTRGGVILYGYTF.

This chain connects TRBV28 to TRBJ1-5, with 8 bases that match TRBD1. The CDR3 is 20 residues long. V dropped 3 bases and J dropped 5; count of bases not matched to a gene: 21. In germline, CDR1 is MDHEN, CDR2 SYDVKM. CDR3 sequence reads: CASSLWKTGVRGIGDQPQHF. CDR3 bases: TGTGCCAGCAGTTTGTGGAAGACAGGGGTTAGAGGGATCGGAGATCAGCCCCAGCATTTT.

J is TRBJ2-3 and V is TRBV5-1, with 8 bases aligning to TRBD1. The germline gives CDR1 SGHRS, CDR2 YFSETQ. V lost 5 bases to trimming and J lost 3 bases; unmatched junction nucleotides: 5. There are 14 residues in the CDR3. The chain's CDR3 is CASRIGQGTDTQYF. CDR3 sequence (DNA): TGCGCCAGCAGGATAGGACAGGGAACAGATACGCAGTATTTT.

V is TRBV7-9 and J is TRBJ2-2, with a possible D match to TRBD1 (5 bases). The V end lost 0 bases, the J end lost 0 bases, and 11 bases lay between the germline ends. Germline V gene lookup returns CDR1 SEHNR and CDR2 FQNEAQ (reference sequence). The CDR3 consists of 17 residues. The CDR3 here is CASSLAMDTSNTGELFF. The CDR3, as DNA: TGTGCCAGCAGCTTAGCCATGGACACCTCGAACACCGGGGAGCTGTTTTTT. The full variable domain, in which reference TRBV7-9 and TRBJ2-2 provide the parts outside the CDR3, is DTGVSQNPRHKITKRGQNVTFRCDPISEHNRLYWYRQTLGQGPEFLTYFQNEAQLEKSRLLSDRFSAERPKGSFSTLEIQRTEQGDSAMYLCASSLAMDTSNTGELFFGEGSRLTVL.

The chain's CDR3 is CASSEGGAYEQYV. The CDR3 nucleotides read TGTGCCAGCAGTGAAGGCGGGGCCTACGAGCAGTACGTC. The genes are TRBV2 and TRBJ2-7; TRBD2 is a possible D gene (6 bases). Looked up from germline, CDR1 is SNHLY and CDR2 is FYNNEI. The CDR3 has 13 residues. V dropped 1 base and J dropped 2 bases, with 6 bases sitting between them.

The V and J genes are TRBV6-1 and TRBJ2-3; a possible D gene is TRBD2 (6 bases). The CDR3 loop spans 15 amino acids. V was shortened by 9 bases and J by 2 bases, with 18 bases between the two germline ends. Germline CDR1 MNHNS, CDR2 SASEGT. CDR3 coding DNA: TGTGCCAGTTCAACCCCGGGAGCAGACACAGATACGCAGTATTTT. Its translation is CASSTPGADTDTQYF.

This sequence joins TRBV19 and TRBJ2-2, with 8 positions matching TRBD1. The V segment lost 8 bases and the J segment 7 bases; nucleotides outside the gene matches: 6. There are 13 residues in the CDR3. Looked up from germline, CDR1 is LNHDA and CDR2 is SQIVND (reference sequence). The CDR3 DNA is TGTGCCAGTTCCAGGACAGGGAACGGGGAGCTGTTTTTT. It translates to CASSRTGNGELFF.

The rearrangement uses TRBV27 and TRBJ1-5; D remains unclear. The CDR3 loop spans 15 amino acids. The germline CDR1 and CDR2 sequences are MNHEY and SMNVEV (reference sequence). Trimming stripped 3 bases from V and 7 bases from J, with 16 bases between. In nucleotides, the CDR3 is TGTGCCAGCAGTTTCGATGGGCTTTCAGGACAGCCCCAGCATTTT. Amino acids: CASSFDGLSGQPQHF.

In its sample, this clone was seen once. This chain joins TRBV5-4 and TRBJ2-1; D remains unclear. CDR1 is SGHNT, CDR2 YYREEE, per germline (reference sequence). The ends were cut back, 1 base at V and 8 bases at J, with 10 bases in the middle. The CDR3 loop spans 13 amino acids. Written as DNA, the CDR3 is TGTGCCAGCAGCTTGACGGTTGCGGATGAGCAGTTCTTC. This codes for CASSLTVADEQFF.

This chain joins TRBV5-1 and TRBJ2-1; 7 bases agree with TRBD1. The CDR3 consists of 15 residues. V dropped 4 bases and J dropped 4; count of bases not matched to a gene: 8. Germline lookup yields CDR1 SGHRS and CDR2 YFSETQ. The CDR3 sequence is CASSVAGGRYNEQFF. CDR3 DNA sequence: TGCGCCAGCAGCGTAGCAGGGGGACGATACAATGAGCAGTTCTTC.

V is TRBV4-1 and J is TRBJ2-3, with a weak D call TRBD1 (5 bases). The V gene lost 4 bases and the J gene lost 0 bases, with 14 bases spanning the gap. Germline assignment: CDR1 MGHRA and CDR2 YSYEKL. This CDR3 spans 16 amino acids. The CDR3 is CASSPRQHSSTDTQYF. The CDR3 coding sequence is TGCGCCAGCAGCCCCCGACAGCACTCTAGCACAGATACGCAGTATTTT.

For the CDR3, the DNA is TGCGCCAGCAGCTTGGACGGACAGGGAGTAAATGGAAACACCATATATTTT. Its protein product is CASSLDGQGVNGNTIYF. V gene TRBV5-1 combines with J gene TRBJ1-3; 8 nucleotides line up with TRBD1. V was clipped by 0 bases and J by 3 bases; unmatched bases: 8. Germline-derived CDR1 and CDR2 are SGHRS and YFSETQ. There are 17 residues in the CDR3.

V and J are TRBV6-5 and TRBJ1-6; 10 nucleotides agree with TRBD1. The CDR3 extends over 15 amino acids. The J segment lost 8 bases and the V segment lost 6 bases, leaving 7 bases of the junction unmatched. The germline gives CDR1 MNHEY, CDR2 SVGAGI. CDR3 sequence reads: CASRLAGTGDSPLHF. The CDR3 DNA is TGTGCCAGCAGACTCGCCGGGACAGGGGATTCACCCCTCCACTTT.

This chain links TRBV15 with TRBJ2-5; D perhaps matches TRBD1 (6 bases). Deletions cut 0 bases from V and 5 bases from J, with 19 bases between. Germline loops: CDR1 LNHNV, CDR2 YYDKDF (reference sequence). There are 17 residues in the CDR3. The CDR3 region is CATSRDEVGAAGETQYF. CDR3 sequence (DNA): TGTGCCACCAGCAGAGATGAGGTGGGGGCCGCCGGGGAGACCCAGTACTTC.

The V gene is TRBV27, the J gene TRBJ1-1; the D gene is possibly TRBD1 (6 bases). The CDR3 length is 14 residues. With 2 bases removed from V and 3 bases from J, the gap between germline ends came to 10 bases. Looked up from germline, CDR1 is MNHEY and CDR2 is SMNVEV (reference sequence). The DNA of the CDR3 is TGTGCCAGCAGTTTAACTGGGGGCGACACTGAAGCTTTCTTT. This translates into CASSLTGGDTEAFF.

The chain has TRBV28 and TRBJ2-2; 8 bases align to TRBD1. The germline V gene encodes CDR1 MDHEN and CDR2 SYDVKM. The CDR3 contains 14 residues. J lost 0 bases, V lost 10 bases, and 4 bases had no gene match. CDR3 region: CAISDRANTGELFF. CDR3 DNA sequence: TGTGCCATCTCGGACAGGGCGAACACCGGGGAGCTGTTTTTT. The variable domain in full, completed from reference TRBV28 and TRBJ2-2, reads DVKVTQSSRYLVKRTGEKVFLECVQDMDHENMFWYRQDPGLGLRLIYFSYDVKMKEKGDIPEGYSVSREKKERFSLILESASTNQTSMYLCAISDRANTGELFFGEGSRLTVL.

This chain connects TRBV28 to TRBJ1-1; D possibly corresponds to TRBD1 (6 bases). The CDR3 length is 12 residues. Germline-derived CDR1 and CDR2 are MDHEN and SYDVKM. Here the CDR3 DNA reads TGTGCAGTCAGGGGCATGAACACTGAAGCTTTCTTT. Translating gives CAVRGMNTEAFF.

J is TRBJ2-3 and V is TRBV10-3; D might be TRBD1 (5 bases). Germline CDR1 reads ENHRY; CDR2 reads SYGVKD. Trimming removed 6 bases at V and 6 bases at J, with 10 bases between. The CDR3 runs to 12 residues. CDR3 nucleotide sequence: TGTGCCATCAGAAGACAGTCGGATACGCAGTATTTT. Its protein product is CAIRRQSDTQYF.